The 30 T cell receptor beta chains below all came from one sample that was sequenced in a study of blood T cells in healthy people across ages. Alongside a J-beta primer mix, a sample-barcoded 5' primer served in a second PCR lasting about 7 to 11 cycles. TCRdb used MiXCR to reprocess the 5' RACE reads, holding one entry per CDR3 protein. The sample consists of approximately 1,700,000 distinct CDR3 sequences, roughly 43% of them appearing once. Sequenced: blood. The source is a human donor in good health.

This clonotype showed up just a few times. V and J are TRBV7-9 and TRBJ1-1; 8 bases agree with TRBD1. This CDR3 has 15 amino acids. Germline V gives CDR1 SEHNR, CDR2 FQNEAQ (reference sequence). V shed 4 bases, J shed 1 base, and the junction held 5 bases outside the gene matches. The CDR3, as DNA: TGTGCCAGCAGCTCACTAGACAGGGGGAACACTGAAGCTTTCTTT. As protein: CASSSLDRGNTEAFF.

The J gene is TRBJ2-2, the V gene TRBV6-2 or TRBV6-3; D uncertain. Germline CDR1 MNHEY, CDR2 SVGEGT. The CDR3 runs 15 residues. Deletions cut 4 bases from V and 1 base from J, with 10 bases between. CDR3 in DNA: TGTGCCAGCAGTTTGGCGGTCGGGAACACCGGGGAGCTGTTTTTT. Translating it yields CASSLAVGNTGELFF.

V gene TRBV4-1 combines with J gene TRBJ1-2; D not resolved. V lost 1 base and J lost 5, with 8 bases in between. The length of the CDR3 is 13 residues. From germline, CDR1 is MGHRA and CDR2 YSYEKL. CDR3 in DNA: TGCGCCAGCAGCCAAGTGAATCAATATGGCTACACCTTC. Encoded protein: CASSQVNQYGYTF.

The CDR3 bases are TGTGCCAGCAGTTTATATTTGGGGGGTCTTGCTGAAGCTTTCTTT. This translates into CASSLYLGGLAEAFF. The chain carries TRBV12-3 or TRBV12-4 and TRBJ1-1, with D perhaps matching TRBD1 (5 bases). CDR3 size: 15 residues. V lost 2 bases, J lost 6 bases, and 16 bases lay in between.

The chain uses TRBV5-1 and TRBJ1-1, with TRBD1 identical over 9 bases. The length of the CDR3 is 14 residues. The germline V gene has CDR1 SGHRS and CDR2 YFSETQ. V gave up 3 bases and J gave up 6 bases; unmatched junction bases: 6. The CDR3 loop reads CASSSGTGSAEAFF. The CDR3 bases are TGCGCCAGCAGCTCCGGGACAGGGTCGGCTGAAGCTTTCTTT.

This clonotype turned up a few times. The chain joins TRBV7-6 to TRBJ1-5; unclear D gene. The CDR3 is 13 residues long. CDR1 and CDR2 (germline): SGHVS, FNYEAQ. Trimming left V 3 bases short and J 7 bases short, with 10 bases between. The CDR3 loop reads CASSLVQEQPQHF. CDR3 nucleotide sequence: TGTGCCAGCAGCTTGGTTCAGGAACAGCCCCAGCATTTT.

The V call is TRBV6-1, the J call TRBJ2-7, with TRBD1 as a possible D gene (6 bases). CDR1 is MNHNS, CDR2 SASEGT, per germline. Trimming removed 2 bases at V and 3 bases at J, with 20 bases between. The CDR3 covers 17 residues. The CDR3 spells CASSEMPQGKFSYEQYF. In DNA, the CDR3 is TGTGCCAGCAGTGAAATGCCCCAGGGGAAATTTAGCTACGAGCAGTACTTC.

This clonotype was counted between two and nine times. The chain combines TRBV20-1 with TRBJ1-6, with D perhaps matching TRBD1 (5 bases). CDR1 DFQATT and CDR2 SNEGSKA come from the germline V gene (reference sequence). Trimming shortened V by 3 bases and J by 9 bases, and 18 bases separated the two germline ends. The CDR3 totals 15 residues. This CDR3 is CSASPAAEGLSPLHF. CDR3 nucleotides: TGCAGTGCTAGTCCGGCAGCCGAGGGGCTTTCACCCCTCCACTTT.

The chain joins TRBV30 to TRBJ2-7; D is uncertain. V gave up 1 base and J gave up 9 bases, with 22 bases separating them. CDR3 length: 15 amino acids. From germline, CDR1 is GTSNPN and CDR2 SVGIG (reference sequence). This chain's CDR3 is CAWSDDGPSSHPQYF. The CDR3 DNA follows: TGTGCCTGGAGTGATGACGGCCCCAGTTCCCACCCGCAGTACTTC. Full variable domain (remainder filled in from reference TRBV30 and TRBJ2-7): SQTIHQWPATLVQPVGSPLSLECTVEGTSNPNLYWYRQAAGRGLQLLFYSVGIGQISSEVPQNLSASRPQDRQFILSSKKLLLSDSGFYLCAWSDDGPSSHPQYFGPGTRLTVT.

The chain is built from TRBV21-1 and TRBJ2-7; TRBD1, the table's D call, lacks a check against the DNA. TRBV21-1 is flagged as a pseudogene. This CDR3 region has 15 residues. The CDR3 loop is CASSKEPGQPYEQYF. The CDR3 nucleotides are TGTGCCAGCAGCAAAGAGCCAGGACAACCCTACGAGCAGTACTTC.

V gene TRBV4-2 combines with J gene TRBJ2-3; 7 nucleotides agree with TRBD1. Germline V gene lookup returns CDR1 LGHNA and CDR2 YNFKEQ. V shed 3 bases and J 4 bases; nucleotides not matched to a gene: 4. The CDR3 has 14 residues. The CDR3 protein is CASSQNRGPDTQYF. The CDR3 DNA follows: TGTGCCAGCAGCCAGAACAGGGGCCCAGATACGCAGTATTTT.

The V gene is TRBV5-1, the J gene TRBJ1-2; the D gene is possibly TRBD1 (5 bases). The CDR3 sequence is 12 residues long. V was trimmed by 5 bases and J by 6 bases, leaving 11 bases between them. Germline loops: CDR1 SGHRS, CDR2 YFSETQ. CDR3 in DNA: TGCGCCAGCAGACCAGGGTTGGATGGCTACACCTTC. It specifies CASRPGLDGYTF.

This clonotype has just one count. At one of its ends the junction is not consistent with the germline gene, which may arise from a read error. This chain's CDR3 is CTSSSTGSATYEQYF. CDR3 nucleotide sequence: TGCACCAGCAGCTCCACCGGGTCTGCAACCTACGAGCAGTACTTC. The chain is built from TRBV5-1 and TRBJ2-7, with D unresolved. The CDR3 spans 15 residues. Germline CDR1 is SGHRS and CDR2 is YFSETQ.

This clonotype was observed a handful of times. The chain combines TRBV7-6 with TRBJ1-1; no firm D call. Germline V gene sequence: CDR1 SGHVS, CDR2 FNYEAQ. The CDR3 runs to 14 residues. Trimming shortened V by 1 base and J by 5 bases, and 11 bases separated the two germline ends. CDR3 sequence: CASSLVDMATEAFF. Written as DNA, the CDR3 is TGTGCCAGCAGCTTAGTCGATATGGCGACTGAAGCTTTCTTT.

The rearrangement joins TRBV28 to TRBJ2-4, with TRBD2 matching 7 bases. The CDR3 totals 16 residues. The J segment lost 7 bases and the V segment lost 2 bases, leaving 11 bases of the junction unmatched. Germline V gene data show CDR1 as MDHEN and CDR2 as SYDVKM. For the CDR3, the DNA is TGTGCCAGCAGTTTAGTGCGGGGGAGTTTCAGGAACATTCAGTACTTC. The encoded protein is CASSLVRGSFRNIQYF. Full variable domain (remainder filled in from reference TRBV28 and TRBJ2-4): DVKVTQSSRYLVKRTGEKVFLECVQDMDHENMFWYRQDPGLGLRLIYFSYDVKMKEKGDIPEGYSVSREKKERFSLILESASTNQTSMYLCASSLVRGSFRNIQYFGAGTRLSVL.

V gene TRBV21-1 combines with J gene TRBJ2-4. TRBV21-1 is a pseudogene segment. The CDR3 loop spans 16 amino acids. CDR3 nucleotide sequence: TGTGCCAGCAGCAAAGCGTTCCGGCCACTCGGGGACATTCAGTACTTC. Amino acids: CASSKAFRPLGDIQYF.

A single count supports this clonotype. The rearrangement joins TRBV3-1 to TRBJ2-1; D not certain. Germline loops: CDR1 LGHDT, CDR2 YNNKEL (reference sequence). The length of the CDR3 is 13 residues. V was clipped by 2 bases and J by 7 bases, with 9 bases between them. CDR3 coding DNA: TGTGCCAGCAGCCAATTAGGGTATAATGAGCAGTTCTTC. This encodes CASSQLGYNEQFF.

This chain links TRBV20-1 with TRBJ1-2; maybe TRBD1 (5 bases). V was shortened by 0 bases and J by 4 bases, with 9 bases between the two germline ends. Germline V gene lookup returns CDR1 DFQATT and CDR2 SNEGSKA (reference sequence). The CDR3 is made up of 13 amino acids. The CDR3 sequence: CSARETAVYGYTF. CDR3 DNA: TGCAGTGCTAGAGAGACAGCTGTCTATGGCTACACCTTC.

This chain connects TRBV10-3 to TRBJ1-3, with TRBD1 as a possible D gene (6 bases). CDR3 length: 15 residues. CDR1 is ENHRY and CDR2 is SYGVKD in the germline V gene. Trimming left V 3 bases short and J 2 bases short, with 11 bases between. CDR3 nucleotide sequence: TGTGCCATCAGTGAATTCAGGGGAGCTGGAAACACCATATATTTT. This encodes CAISEFRGAGNTIYF.

This chain links TRBV5-1 with TRBJ2-3; 8 bases line up with TRBD1. The CDR3 is made up of 16 amino acids. V was pared by 0 bases and J by 0 bases, with 3 bases of the junction left unmatched. Germline assignment: CDR1 SGHRS and CDR2 YFSETQ. The CDR3 loop reads CASSLGDRGSTDTQYF. CDR3 DNA sequence: TGCGCCAGCAGCTTGGGAGACAGGGGTAGCACAGATACGCAGTATTTT.

This rearrangement joins TRBV6-6 to TRBJ2-3; D is uncertain. The V end was cut by 3 bases, the J end by 4 bases, with 17 bases between. Germline V gene data show CDR1 as MNHNY and CDR2 as SVGAGI (reference sequence). This CDR3 is 16 amino acids long. DNA of the CDR3: TGTGCCAGCAGTTATAGTGATACTTTTAGGCCAGATACGCAGTATTTT. Protein sequence: CASSYSDTFRPDTQYF.

With respect to this clonotype: Since a much larger clone is just one base distant, this may be a read error. V gene TRBV7-2 combines with J gene TRBJ2-4; 7 nucleotides align to TRBD2. The CDR3 length is 15 residues. With 0 bases clipped from V and 15 bases from J, the junction kept 14 bases outside the gene matches. Germline CDR1 reads SGHTA; CDR2 reads FQGNSA. The CDR3 loop is CASSLASASGPSRYF. As DNA, the CDR3 is TGTGCCAGCAGCTTAGCGTCGGCTAGCGGTCCCAGTAGGTACTTC. The variable domain in full, completed from reference TRBV7-2 and TRBJ2-4, reads GAGVSQSPSNKVTEKGKDVELRCDPISGHTALYWYRQSLGQGLEFLIYFQGNSAPDKSGLPSDRFSAERTGGSVSTLTIQRTQQEDSAVYLCASSLASASGPSRYFGAGTRLSVL.

The CDR3 sequence: CASSVTGGNSPLHF. In nucleotides, the CDR3 is TGTGCCAGCAGTGTGACAGGGGGTAATTCACCCCTCCACTTT. The chain combines TRBV9 with TRBJ1-6; TRBD1 matches 9 bases. The CDR3 covers 14 residues. CDR1 and CDR2 from the germline V gene are SGDLS and YYNGEE. Germline trimming cut 5 bases from V and 6 bases from J; bases unmatched to any gene: 3.

V is TRBV5-1 and J is TRBJ1-4; maybe TRBD1 (5 bases). This CDR3 is built from 14 residues. The V and J ends lost 3 bases and 7 bases respectively, with 13 bases between them. Germline loops: CDR1 SGHRS, CDR2 YFSETQ. CDR3 protein: CASSWVQAREKLFF. In DNA, the CDR3 is TGCGCCAGCAGCTGGGTACAGGCCCGTGAAAAACTGTTTTTT. The variable domain in full, with the rest retrieved from reference TRBV5-1 and TRBJ1-4, is KAGVTQTPRYLIKTRGQQVTLSCSPISGHRSVSWYQQTPGQGLQFLFEYFSETQRNKGNFPGRFSGRQFSNSRSEMNVSTLELGDSALYLCASSWVQAREKLFFGSGTQLSVL.

This chain connects TRBV5-1 to TRBJ1-2, with D maybe TRBD1 (6 bases). Germline loops: CDR1 SGHRS, CDR2 YFSETQ. Trimming removed 4 bases from V and 8 bases from J, with 18 bases in between. CDR3 length equals 14 residues. The CDR3 sequence is CASSGDRSASGYTF. The CDR3 DNA reads TGCGCCAGCAGCGGAGACAGGTCGGCAAGCGGCTACACCTTC.

V usage is TRBV7-9 and J usage is TRBJ2-4; D might be TRBD2 (7 bases). CDR1 and CDR2 from the germline V gene are SEHNR and FQNEAQ (reference sequence). The V end was cut by 5 bases, the J end by 7 bases, with 15 bases between. The CDR3 covers 14 residues. CDR3 sequence reads: CASSPGRGRNIQYF. The CDR3 DNA reads as TGTGCCAGCAGCCCTGGGCGGGGGCGGAACATTCAGTACTTC.

This clonotype was observed many times. The chain employs TRBV6-1 and TRBJ2-2; a weak D match, TRBD1 (6 bases). Germline CDR1 is MNHNS and CDR2 is SASEGT. V lost 5 bases to trimming and J lost 0 bases, with 10 bases between them. The CDR3 contains 15 residues. DNA of the CDR3: TGTGCCAGCAGTTGGGACACCGCGAACACCGGGGAGCTGTTTTTT. Translated: CASSWDTANTGELFF.

On this clonotype: Germline is not matched at one junction end, which may reflect a read error. The V and J genes are TRBV27 and TRBJ2-7; TRBD2 aligns across 7 bases. The CDR3 has 13 residues. Per the germline V gene, CDR1 is MNHEY and CDR2 is SMNVEV (reference sequence). The CDR3 is CASRPGLSYVQYF. CDR3 DNA sequence: TGTGCCAGCAGACCGGGACTATCCTACGTGCAGTACTTC.

There are a few counts of this clonotype. The chain uses TRBV4-2 and TRBJ1-5, with 7 bases that match TRBD1. The junction had 9 bases not matched to a gene; V was cut back by 4 bases and J by 0 bases. Germline V gene data show CDR1 as LGHNA and CDR2 as YNFKEQ. The CDR3 loop spans 17 amino acids. The CDR3 coding sequence is TGTGCCAGCAGCCCCCAAGGGGGCGGTGCTAGCAATCAGCCCCAGCATTTT. It is translated as CASSPQGGGASNQPQHF.

The chain combines TRBV7-7 with TRBJ2-5; D is possibly TRBD2 (6 bases). Trimming took off 6 bases at V and 5 bases at J, with 19 bases between the two ends. Germline V gene sequence: CDR1 SSHAT, CDR2 FNYEAQ (reference sequence). The length of the CDR3 is 15 residues. Written as DNA, the CDR3 is TGTGCCAGCAGTCTGGGGGGTACAGTCTCGGAGACCCAGTACTTC. Translating gives CASSLGGTVSETQYF.